This is a list of T cell receptor beta chains from one sample in a study of CD39 and CD103 CD8 tumor-infiltrating T cells. Some clones are missing from TCRdb's copy, which holds only in-frame ones; the method was immunoSEQ multiplex PCR. The sample includes 15,000 or so clones, 75% to 95% of them seen just once. The sequencing input was CD8+ T cells sorted from blood. These receptors were obtained from a human donor with head and neck squamous cell carcinoma. Each CDR3 is given with its conserved first and last residue. The D gene is left open where the match is weak. Size is stated for part of the rows, as once, few or many counts, or as a class when the clone is expanded.

V,length,J,D,size,CDR3,DNA
TRBV30,12,TRBJ1-2,-,-,CAWEGSPYGYTF,TGTGCCTGGGAAGGGTCACCGTATGGCTACACCTTC
TRBV27,14,TRBJ1-5,-,-,CASSPQGSTWPQHF,TGTGCCAGCAGCCCTCAGGGGTCCACCTGGCCCCAGCATTTT
TRBV11-2,15,TRBJ2-3,-,-,CASSFLGGPADTQYF,TGTGCCAGCAGCTTTCTCGGGGGGCCCGCAGATACGCAGTATTTT
TRBV19,17,TRBJ2-7,TRBD1,-,CASSVGNRDRGAYEQYF,TGTGCCAGTAGTGTAGGAAACCGGGACAGGGGAGCCTACGAGCAGTACTTC
TRBV7-3,18,TRBJ1-2,-,-,CASSLGPGMKSLNYGYTF,TGTGCCAGCAGCTTAGGTCCGGGAATGAAAAGCCTTAACTATGGCTACACCTTC
TRBV5-1,15,TRBJ1-2,-,-,CASSLEGSENYGYTF,TGCGCCAGCAGCTTGGAAGGGTCGGAGAACTATGGCTACACCTTC
TRBV6-5,16,TRBJ2-2,-,once,CASSYGLAVNTGELFF,TGTGCCAGCAGTTACGGTCTAGCTGTGAACACCGGGGAGCTGTTTTTT
TRBV7-9,17,TRBJ2-3,TRBD1,-,CASSPYGQGAFVDTQYF,TGTGCCAGCAGCCCGTACGGACAGGGGGCTTTCGTAGATACGCAGTATTTT
TRBV6-5,15,TRBJ1-1,TRBD1,-,CASIGHVTGVPEAFF,TGTGCCAGCATCGGACACGTCACAGGGGTCCCTGAAGCTTTCTTT
TRBV19,14,TRBJ2-5,-,-,CASTLGGPTETQYF,TGTGCCAGTACCCTCGGTGGTCCCACCGAGACCCAGTACTTC
TRBV6-1,15,TRBJ1-1,TRBD1,few,CASRDGTGWSTEAFF,TGTGCCAGCAGGGACGGGACAGGGTGGAGCACTGAAGCTTTCTTT
TRBV11-2,11,TRBJ1-1,-,few,CASSTGTEAFF,TGTGCCAGCAGCACTGGAACTGAAGCTTTCTTT
TRBV6-6,14,TRBJ2-7,-,-,CAISRDTGSYEQYF,TGTGCCATCTCTCGGGACACTGGCTCCTACGAGCAGTACTTC
TRBV7-3,14,TRBJ2-7,-,-,CASSPTGSLHEQYF,TGTGCCAGCAGCCCGACTGGCTCGCTCCACGAGCAGTACTTC
TRBV15,13,TRBJ1-5,-,-,CATSRSGNQPQHF,TGTGCCACCAGCAGGTCAGGGAATCAGCCCCAGCATTTT
TRBV6-1,13,TRBJ1-2,-,-,CASSEGVSYGYTF,TGTGCCAGCAGTGAGGGGGTTTCCTATGGCTACACCTTC
TRBV6-5,10,TRBJ1-2,-,-,CASGPGGYTF,TGTGCCAGCGGTCCAGGGGGCTACACCTTC
TRBV7-6,18,TRBJ2-1,-,once,CASSLPRGKPSSYNEQFF,TGTGCCAGCAGCTTACCCCGTGGCAAGCCGAGCTCCTACAATGAGCAGTTCTTC
TRBV11-2,14,TRBJ1-1,-,-,CASRWDRDYTEAFF,TGTGCCAGCAGATGGGACCGAGATTACACTGAAGCTTTCTTT
TRBV28,13,TRBJ1-5,TRBD1,-,CASSDRAYQPQHF,TGTGCCAGCAGTGACAGGGCCTATCAGCCCCAGCATTTT
TRBV19,15,TRBJ2-7,-,-,CASSIGPSSSYEQYF,TGTGCCAGTAGTATCGGGCCTTCCTCCTCCTACGAGCAGTACTTC
TRBV7-9,15,TRBJ2-4,-,-,CASSSGAGVFNIQYF,TGTGCCAGCAGCTCCGGGGCAGGGGTCTTCAACATTCAGTACTTC
TRBV4-2,14,TRBJ2-2,TRBD2,-,CASSHSGVPGELFF,TGTGCCAGCAGCCACAGCGGGGTCCCCGGGGAGCTGTTTTTT
TRBV13,14,TRBJ2-5,TRBD2,-,CASSQGRGRETQYF,TGTGCCAGCAGCCAAGGGAGGGGTAGAGAGACCCAGTACTTC
TRBV4-1,16,TRBJ1-5,-,-,CASSQSGGHSNQPQHF,TGCGCCAGCAGCCAGAGCGGGGGTCATAGCAATCAGCCCCAGCATTTT
TRBV30,14,TRBJ2-1,-,-,CAWSVMLTDNEQFF,TGTGCCTGGAGTGTAATGCTGACTGACAATGAGCAGTTCTTC
TRBV12-5,15,TRBJ1-4,TRBD1,-,CASGPSTGNNEKLFF,TGTGCTAGTGGTCCGTCGACAGGGAATAATGAAAAACTGTTTTTT
TRBV4-1,17,TRBJ2-6,TRBD1,-,CASSHWTGGAGANVLTF,TGCGCCAGCAGCCACTGGACAGGGGGCGCTGGGGCCAACGTCCTGACTTTC
TRBV5-4,15,TRBJ2-3,-,-,CASRQAGGSTDTQYF,TGTGCCAGCAGACAGGCGGGCGGGAGCACAGATACGCAGTATTTT
TRBV6-6,14,TRBJ1-4,-,-,CASSQYATNEKLFF,TGTGCCAGCAGTCAGTATGCAACTAATGAAAAACTGTTTTTT
TRBV29-1,14,TRBJ1-2,-,-,CSVEFFGRGYGYTF,TGCAGCGTTGAATTTTTCGGGCGGGGATATGGCTACACCTTC
TRBV7-9,14,TRBJ1-3,-,-,CASSYGGPGNTIYF,TGTGCCAGCAGCTATGGAGGGCCTGGAAACACCATATATTTT
TRBV28,14,TRBJ1-1,-,-,CASSPQITGLGAFF,TGTGCCAGCAGCCCCCAGATTACAGGACTCGGAGCTTTCTTT